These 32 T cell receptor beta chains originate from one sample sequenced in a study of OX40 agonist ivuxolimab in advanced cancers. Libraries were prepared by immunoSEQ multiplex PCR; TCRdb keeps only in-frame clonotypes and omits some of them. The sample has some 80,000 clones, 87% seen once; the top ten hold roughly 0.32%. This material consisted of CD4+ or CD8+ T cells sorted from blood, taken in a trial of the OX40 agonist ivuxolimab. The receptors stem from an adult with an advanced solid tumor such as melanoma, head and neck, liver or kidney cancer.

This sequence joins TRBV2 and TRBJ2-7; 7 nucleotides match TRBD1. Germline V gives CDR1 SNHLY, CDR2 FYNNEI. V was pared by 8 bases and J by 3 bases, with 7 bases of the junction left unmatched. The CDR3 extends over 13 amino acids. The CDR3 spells CASSESGGYEQYF. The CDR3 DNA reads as TGTGCCAGCTCTGAGTCAGGGGGCTACGAGCAGTACTTC.

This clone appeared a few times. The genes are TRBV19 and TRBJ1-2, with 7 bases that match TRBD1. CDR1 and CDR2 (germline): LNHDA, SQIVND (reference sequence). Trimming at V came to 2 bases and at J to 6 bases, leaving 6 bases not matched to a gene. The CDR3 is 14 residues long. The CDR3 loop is CASSITGVRNGYTF. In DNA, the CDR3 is TGTGCCAGTAGTATAACAGGGGTTCGAAATGGCTACACCTTC.

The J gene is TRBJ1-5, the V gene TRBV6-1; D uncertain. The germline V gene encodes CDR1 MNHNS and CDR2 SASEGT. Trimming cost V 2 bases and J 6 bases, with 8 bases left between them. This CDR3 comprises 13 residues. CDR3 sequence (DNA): TGTGCCAGCAGTGAAATTCGGGGTCAGCCCCAGCATTTT. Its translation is CASSEIRGQPQHF.

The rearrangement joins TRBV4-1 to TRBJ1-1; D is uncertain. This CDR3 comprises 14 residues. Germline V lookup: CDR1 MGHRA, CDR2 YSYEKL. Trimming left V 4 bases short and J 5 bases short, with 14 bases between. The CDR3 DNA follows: TGCGCCAGCAGCCCCCGGGCTCTGAGGACTGAAGCTTTCTTT. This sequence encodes CASSPRALRTEAFF.

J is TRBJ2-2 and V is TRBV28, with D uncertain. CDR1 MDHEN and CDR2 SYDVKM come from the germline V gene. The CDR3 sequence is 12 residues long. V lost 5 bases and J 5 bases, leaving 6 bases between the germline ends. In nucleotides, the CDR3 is TGTGCCAGCAGTCAAAGAACCGGGGAGCTGTTTTTT. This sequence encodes CASSQRTGELFF.

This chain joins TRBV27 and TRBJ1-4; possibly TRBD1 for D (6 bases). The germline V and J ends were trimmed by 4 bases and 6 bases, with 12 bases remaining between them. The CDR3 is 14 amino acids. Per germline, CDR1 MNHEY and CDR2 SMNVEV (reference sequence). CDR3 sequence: CASSSGGSDEKLFF. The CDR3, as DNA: TGTGCCAGCAGTTCGGGGGGCTCTGATGAAAAACTGTTTTTT. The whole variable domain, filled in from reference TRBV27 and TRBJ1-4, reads EAQVTQNPRYLITVTGKKLTVTCSQNMNHEYMSWYRQDPGLGLRQIYYSMNVEVTDKGDVPEGYKVSRKEKRNFPLILESPSPNQTSLYFCASSSGGSDEKLFFGSGTQLSVL.

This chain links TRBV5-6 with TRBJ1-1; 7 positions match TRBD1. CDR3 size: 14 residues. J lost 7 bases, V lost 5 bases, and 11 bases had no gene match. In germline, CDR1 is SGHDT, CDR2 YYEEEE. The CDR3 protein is CASRVGQGVGEAFF. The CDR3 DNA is TGTGCCAGCAGGGTCGGGCAGGGGGTAGGTGAAGCTTTCTTT.

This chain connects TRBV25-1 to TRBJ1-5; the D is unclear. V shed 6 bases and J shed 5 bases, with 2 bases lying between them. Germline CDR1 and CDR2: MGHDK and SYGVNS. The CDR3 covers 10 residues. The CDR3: CASRDQPQHF. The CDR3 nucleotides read TGTGCCAGCAGGGATCAGCCCCAGCATTTT.

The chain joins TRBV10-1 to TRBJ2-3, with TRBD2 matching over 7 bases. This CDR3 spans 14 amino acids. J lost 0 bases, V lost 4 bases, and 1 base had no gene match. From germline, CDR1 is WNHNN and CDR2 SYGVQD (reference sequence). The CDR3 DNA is TGCGCCAGCAGTGGAGCGGGGAGCACAGATACGCAGTATTTT. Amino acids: CASSGAGSTDTQYF.

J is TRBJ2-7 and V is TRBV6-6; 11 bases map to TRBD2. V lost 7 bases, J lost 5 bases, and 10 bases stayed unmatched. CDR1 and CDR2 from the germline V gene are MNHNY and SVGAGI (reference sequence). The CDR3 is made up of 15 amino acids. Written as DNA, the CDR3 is TGTGCCAGCAACCGAATAGCGGGAGGGCAGGACGAGCAGTACTTC. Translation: CASNRIAGGQDEQYF.

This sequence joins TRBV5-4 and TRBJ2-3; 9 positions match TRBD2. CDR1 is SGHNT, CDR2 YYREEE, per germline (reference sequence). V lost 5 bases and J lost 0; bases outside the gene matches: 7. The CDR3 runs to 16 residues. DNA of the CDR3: TGTGCCAGCAGGCCCGGGACTAGCATTAGCACAGATACGCAGTATTTT. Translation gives CASRPGTSISTDTQYF.

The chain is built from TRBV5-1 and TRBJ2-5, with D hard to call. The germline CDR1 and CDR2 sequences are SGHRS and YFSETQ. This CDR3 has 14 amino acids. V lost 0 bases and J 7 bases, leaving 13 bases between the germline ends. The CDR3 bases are TGCGCCAGCAGCTTGGATGGACGGTGGGTGACCCAGTACTTC. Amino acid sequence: CASSLDGRWVTQYF.

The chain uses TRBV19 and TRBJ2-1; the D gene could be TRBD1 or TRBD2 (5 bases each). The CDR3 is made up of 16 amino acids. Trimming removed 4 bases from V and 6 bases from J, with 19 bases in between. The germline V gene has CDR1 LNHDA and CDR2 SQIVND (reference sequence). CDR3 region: CASSTGRGALVNEQFF. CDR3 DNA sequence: TGTGCCAGTAGTACGGGAAGAGGGGCGTTAGTCAATGAGCAGTTCTTC.

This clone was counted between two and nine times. CDR3 in DNA: TGCGCCAGCAGCCCCGCGGGGGCTTCTGGAAACACCATATATTTT. This sequence encodes CASSPAGASGNTIYF. The chain couples TRBV5-1 to TRBJ1-3, with TRBD1 as a possible D gene (6 bases). Germline loops: CDR1 SGHRS, CDR2 YFSETQ. The germline V and J ends were trimmed by 4 bases and 1 base, with 12 bases remaining between them. The CDR3 is made up of 15 amino acids.

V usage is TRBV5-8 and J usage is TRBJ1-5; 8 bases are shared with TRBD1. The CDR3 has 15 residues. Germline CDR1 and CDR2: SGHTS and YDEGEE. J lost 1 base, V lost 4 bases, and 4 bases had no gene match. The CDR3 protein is CASSTRQGSNQPQHF. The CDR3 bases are TGTGCCAGCAGCACACGACAGGGGAGCAATCAGCCCCAGCATTTT.

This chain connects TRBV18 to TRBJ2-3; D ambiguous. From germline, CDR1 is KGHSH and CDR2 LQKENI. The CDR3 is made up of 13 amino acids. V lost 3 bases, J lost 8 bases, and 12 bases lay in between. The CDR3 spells CASSPGNFGTQYF. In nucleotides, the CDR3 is TGTGCCAGCTCACCTGGTAATTTCGGTACGCAGTATTTT.

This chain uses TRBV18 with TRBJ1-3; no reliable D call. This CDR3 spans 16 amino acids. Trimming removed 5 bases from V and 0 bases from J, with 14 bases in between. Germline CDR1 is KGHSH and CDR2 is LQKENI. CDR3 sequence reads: CASSFQVASSGNTIYF. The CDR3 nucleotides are TGTGCCAGCTCATTCCAGGTAGCAAGCTCTGGAAACACCATATATTTT.

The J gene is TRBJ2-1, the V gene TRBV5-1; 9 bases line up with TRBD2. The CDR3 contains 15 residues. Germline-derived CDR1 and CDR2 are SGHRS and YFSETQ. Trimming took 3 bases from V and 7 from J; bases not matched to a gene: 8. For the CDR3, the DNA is TGCGCCAGCAGCTATGGCGGGGGGGCCGGGAATGAGCAGTTCTTC. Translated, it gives CASSYGGGAGNEQFF.

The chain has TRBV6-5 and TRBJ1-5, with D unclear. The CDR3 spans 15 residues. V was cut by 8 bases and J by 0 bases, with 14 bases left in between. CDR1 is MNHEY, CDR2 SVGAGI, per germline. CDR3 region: CASRSRWDSNQPQHF. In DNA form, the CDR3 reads TGTGCCAGCCGAAGCCGGTGGGATAGCAATCAGCCCCAGCATTTT.

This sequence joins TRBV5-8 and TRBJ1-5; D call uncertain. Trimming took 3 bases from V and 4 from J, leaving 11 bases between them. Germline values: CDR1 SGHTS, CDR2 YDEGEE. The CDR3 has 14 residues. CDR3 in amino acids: CASSSRTGNQPQHF. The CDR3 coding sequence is TGTGCCAGCAGCTCGCGGACCGGAAATCAGCCCCAGCATTTT.

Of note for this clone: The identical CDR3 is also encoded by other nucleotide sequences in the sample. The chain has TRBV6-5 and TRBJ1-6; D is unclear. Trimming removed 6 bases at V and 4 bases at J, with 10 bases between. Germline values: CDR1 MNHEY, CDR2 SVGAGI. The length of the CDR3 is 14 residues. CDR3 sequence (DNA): TGTGCCAGCAGCCTCGGCCGATATAATTCACCCCTCCACTTT. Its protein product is CASSLGRYNSPLHF.

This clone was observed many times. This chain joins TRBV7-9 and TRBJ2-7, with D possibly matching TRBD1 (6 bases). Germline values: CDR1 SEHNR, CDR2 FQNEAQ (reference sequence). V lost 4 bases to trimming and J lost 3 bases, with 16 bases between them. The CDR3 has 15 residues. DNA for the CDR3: TGTGCCAGCAGCTCAGGCCGGGACACAGACTACGAGCAGTACTTC. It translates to CASSSGRDTDYEQYF.

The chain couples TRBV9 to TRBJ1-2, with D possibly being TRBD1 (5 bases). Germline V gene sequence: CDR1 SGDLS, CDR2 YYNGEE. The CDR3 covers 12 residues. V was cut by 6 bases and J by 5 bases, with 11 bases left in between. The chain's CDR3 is CASTGRLYGYTF. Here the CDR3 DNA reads TGTGCCAGCACGGGACGACTGTATGGCTACACCTTC.

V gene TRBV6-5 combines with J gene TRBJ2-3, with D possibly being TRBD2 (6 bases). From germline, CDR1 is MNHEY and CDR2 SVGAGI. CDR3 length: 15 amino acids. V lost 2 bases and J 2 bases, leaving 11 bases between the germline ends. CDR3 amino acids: CASSYGGIDTDTQYF. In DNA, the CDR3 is TGTGCCAGCAGTTACGGGGGGATCGACACAGATACGCAGTATTTT.

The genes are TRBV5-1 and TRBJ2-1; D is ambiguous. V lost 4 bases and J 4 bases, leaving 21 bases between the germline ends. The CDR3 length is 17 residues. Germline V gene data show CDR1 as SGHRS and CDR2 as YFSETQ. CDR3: CASSPSGAQSLYNEQFF. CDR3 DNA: TGCGCCAGCAGCCCGTCGGGTGCCCAATCTCTATACAATGAGCAGTTCTTC.

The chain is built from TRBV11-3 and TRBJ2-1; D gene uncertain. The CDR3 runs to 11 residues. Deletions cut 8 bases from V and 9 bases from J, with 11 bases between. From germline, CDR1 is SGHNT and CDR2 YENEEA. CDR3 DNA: TGTGCCAGCCTACCCGGCCCTGAGCAGTTCTTC. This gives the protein CASLPGPEQFF.

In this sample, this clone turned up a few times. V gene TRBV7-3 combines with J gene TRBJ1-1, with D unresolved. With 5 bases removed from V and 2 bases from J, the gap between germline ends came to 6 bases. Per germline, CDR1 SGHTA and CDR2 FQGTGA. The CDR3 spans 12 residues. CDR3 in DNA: TGTGCCAGCAGCATGGGAAACACTGAAGCTTTCTTT. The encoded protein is CASSMGNTEAFF.

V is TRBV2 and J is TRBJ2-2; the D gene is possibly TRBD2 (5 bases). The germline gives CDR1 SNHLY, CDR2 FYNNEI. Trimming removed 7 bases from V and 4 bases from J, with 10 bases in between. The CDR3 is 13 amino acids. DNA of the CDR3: TGTGCCAGCAAGGTAGCGTCCACCGGGGAGCTGTTTTTT. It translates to CASKVASTGELFF.

CDR3 residues: CASKEDMNTEAFF. In nucleotides, the CDR3 is TGTGCCAGCAAAGAGGACATGAACACTGAAGCTTTCTTT. This chain connects TRBV6-5 to TRBJ1-1, with TRBD1 as a possible D gene (5 bases). The germline V gene has CDR1 MNHEY and CDR2 SVGAGI. Trimming cost V 7 bases and J 0 bases, with 9 bases left between them. The CDR3 is 13 amino acids.

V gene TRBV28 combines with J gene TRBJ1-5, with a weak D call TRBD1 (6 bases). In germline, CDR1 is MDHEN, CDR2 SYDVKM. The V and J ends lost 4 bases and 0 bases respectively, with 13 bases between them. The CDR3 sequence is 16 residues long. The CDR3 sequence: CASSSIQGYSNQPQHF. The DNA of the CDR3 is TGTGCCAGCAGTTCCATACAGGGATATAGCAATCAGCCCCAGCATTTT. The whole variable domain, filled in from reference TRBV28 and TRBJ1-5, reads DVKVTQSSRYLVKRTGEKVFLECVQDMDHENMFWYRQDPGLGLRLIYFSYDVKMKEKGDIPEGYSVSREKKERFSLILESASTNQTSMYLCASSSIQGYSNQPQHFGDGTRLSIL.

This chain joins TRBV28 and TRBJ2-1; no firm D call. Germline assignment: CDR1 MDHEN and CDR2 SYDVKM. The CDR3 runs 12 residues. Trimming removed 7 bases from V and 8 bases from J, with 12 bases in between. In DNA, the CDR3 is TGTGCCAGCAAGACAACCTTGGATGAGCAGTTCTTC. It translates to CASKTTLDEQFF.

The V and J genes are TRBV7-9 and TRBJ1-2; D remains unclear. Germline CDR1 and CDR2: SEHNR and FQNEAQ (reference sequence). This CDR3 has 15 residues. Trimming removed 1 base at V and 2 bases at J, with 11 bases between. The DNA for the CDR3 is TGTGCCAGCAGCTTAGTATTCACAGACAACTATGGCTACACCTTC. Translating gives CASSLVFTDNYGYTF.